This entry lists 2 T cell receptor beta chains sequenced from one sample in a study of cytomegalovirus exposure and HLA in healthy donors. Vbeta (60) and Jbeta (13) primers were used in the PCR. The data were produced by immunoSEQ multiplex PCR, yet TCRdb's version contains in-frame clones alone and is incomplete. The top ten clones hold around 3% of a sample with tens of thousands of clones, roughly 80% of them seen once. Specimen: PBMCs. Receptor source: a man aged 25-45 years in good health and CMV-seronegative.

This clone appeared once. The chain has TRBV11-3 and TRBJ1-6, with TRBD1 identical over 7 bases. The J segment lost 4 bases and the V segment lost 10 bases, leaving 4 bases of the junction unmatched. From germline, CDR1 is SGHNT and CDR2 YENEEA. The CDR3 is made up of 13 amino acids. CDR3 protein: CAIAQGYNSPLHF. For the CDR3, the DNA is TGTGCCATCGCACAGGGGTATAATTCACCCCTCCACTTT.

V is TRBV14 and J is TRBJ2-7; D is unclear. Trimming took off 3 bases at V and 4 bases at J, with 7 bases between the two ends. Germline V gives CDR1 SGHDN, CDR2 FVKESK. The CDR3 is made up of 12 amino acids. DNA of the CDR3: TGTGCCAGCAGCCAGTTTGCGTACGAGCAGTACTTC. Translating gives CASSQFAYEQYF.